This entry lists 17 T cell receptor beta chains sequenced from one sample in a study of T cell repertoires in cytomegalovirus infection. One entry per CDR3 protein results from TCRdb running MiXCR on the reads. This sample carries about 770,000 distinct CDR3 sequences, about 27% of them seen once, and the ten largest clones take approximately 14%. Their antigen targets remain unknown. Sequenced material: cultured CD8+ T cells from PBMCs, taken from culture after CMV antigen stimulation. Source of these receptors: a human donor in good health (CMV status not recorded). Some clones in this sample may be carry-over from other donors' samples.

V and J are TRBV19 and TRBJ2-1, with D possibly matching TRBD2 (5 bases). The ends were cut back, 1 base at V and 5 bases at J, with 15 bases in the middle. The CDR3 runs 16 residues. The germline gives CDR1 LNHDA, CDR2 SQIVND (reference sequence). The CDR3: CASSIGGYPLDNEQFF. The CDR3 DNA sequence: TGTGCCAGTAGTATAGGAGGGTACCCATTGGACAATGAGCAGTTCTTC.

This chain joins TRBV27 and TRBJ2-1, with 7 bases matching TRBD1. This CDR3 is built from 18 residues. The V gene's germline CDR1 is MNHEY and CDR2 SMNVEV (reference sequence). With 6 bases clipped from V and 5 bases from J, the junction kept 19 bases outside the gene matches. CDR3 DNA: TGTGCCAGCAGCCCCCCCCGGGACAGCCCCTATGGGAACAATGAGCAGTTCTTC. This translates into CASSPPRDSPYGNNEQFF.

J is TRBJ2-1 and V is TRBV20-1; 8 bases match TRBD1. The CDR3 has 17 residues. V dropped 0 bases and J dropped 1; count of bases not matched to a gene: 8. The germline V gene has CDR1 DFQATT and CDR2 SNEGSKA (reference sequence). The CDR3 is CSARDRTGTDSYNEQFF. CDR3 coding DNA: TGCAGTGCTAGAGATCGGACAGGGACGGATTCCTACAATGAGCAGTTCTTC.

The chain employs TRBV6-2 or TRBV6-3 and TRBJ2-7; 8 bases map to TRBD1. Germline CDR1 and CDR2: MNHEY and SVGEGT. This CDR3 contains 17 residues. J lost 0 bases, V lost 5 bases, and 12 bases had no gene match. CDR3 sequence (DNA): TGTGCCAGCAGTCAACCTCCGGGACAGGTCAGCTCCTACGAGCAGTACGTC. It translates to CASSQPPGQVSSYEQYV.

The V call is TRBV5-1, the J call TRBJ2-1, with D possibly being TRBD2 (6 bases). The CDR3 spans 16 residues. Trimming cost V 0 bases and J 9 bases, with 19 bases left between them. Germline assignment: CDR1 SGHRS and CDR2 YFSETQ. This CDR3 reads CASSLVSSASTVEQFF. The CDR3 DNA reads TGCGCCAGCAGCTTGGTTTCTAGCGCATCGACGGTTGAGCAGTTCTTC. Looking up the rest from reference TRBV5-1 and TRBJ2-1 gives the full variable domain: KAGVTQTPRYLIKTRGQQVTLSCSPISGHRSVSWYQQTPGQGLQFLFEYFSETQRNKGNFPGRFSGRQFSNSRSEMNVSTLELGDSALYLCASSLVSSASTVEQFFGPGTRLTVL.

J is TRBJ2-2 and V is TRBV6-5; either TRBD1 or TRBD2 may fit D (5 bases each). Germline loops: CDR1 MNHEY, CDR2 SVGAGI. This CDR3 contains 12 residues. The ends were cut back, 7 bases at V and 7 bases at J, with 10 bases in the middle. The CDR3 region is CASTRGDGELFF. The CDR3 region has the DNA TGTGCCAGCACTCGAGGGGACGGGGAGCTGTTTTTT.

The gene calls are TRBV4-1 and TRBJ2-3, with 9 positions matching TRBD2. CDR3 length: 18 residues. CDR1 and CDR2 from the germline V gene are MGHRA and YSYEKL. V trimming: 4 bases; J trimming: 5 bases; junction bases outside the gene matches: 16. CDR3 DNA: TGCGCCAGCAGCCTAGCGATCGGCGCGGGGGGGCAGGGAGATACGCAGTATTTT. Protein product: CASSLAIGAGGQGDTQYF.

This clonotype was seen only a few times. The chain has TRBV10-3 and TRBJ2-1, with TRBD1 as a possible D gene (5 bases). V was pared by 2 bases and J by 2 bases, with 10 bases between. This CDR3 is 15 amino acids long. Germline V gene data show CDR1 as ENHRY and CDR2 as SYGVKD. The CDR3: CAISESGATYNEQFF. The CDR3 DNA is TGTGCCATCAGTGAGAGTGGGGCCACCTACAATGAGCAGTTCTTC.

The chain carries TRBV10-3 and TRBJ1-6; D is uncertain. V lost 2 bases and J 2 bases, leaving 4 bases between the germline ends. The CDR3 covers 14 residues. Germline lookup yields CDR1 ENHRY and CDR2 SYGVKD. CDR3 region: CAISEGAYNSPLHF. As DNA, the CDR3 is TGTGCCATCAGTGAGGGGGCCTATAATTCACCCCTCCACTTT.

The rearrangement links TRBV27 to TRBJ2-1, with TRBD2 matching 12 bases. The germline CDR1 and CDR2 sequences are MNHEY and SMNVEV (reference sequence). The CDR3 loop spans 15 amino acids. Trimming removed 1 base from V and 6 bases from J; junction bases left unmatched: 1. CDR3 sequence: CASSLLTSGGNEQFF. Here the CDR3 DNA reads TGTGCCAGCAGTTTATTGACTAGCGGGGGCAATGAGCAGTTCTTC.

J is TRBJ1-3 and V is TRBV7-2, with a tentative D call TRBD1 (5 bases). Germline values: CDR1 SGHTA, CDR2 FQGNSA. The germline V and J ends were trimmed by 4 bases and 3 bases, with 25 bases remaining between them. This CDR3 spans 19 amino acids. The DNA of the CDR3 is TGTGCCAGCAGCTCAAAGAGGCAGGGCCGAGAGGCAGTTGGAAACACCATATATTTT. Its translation: CASSSKRQGREAVGNTIYF.

This clonotype was picked up many times. J is TRBJ2-3 and V is TRBV28, with 9 bases identical to TRBD1. Trimming at V came to 7 bases and at J to 1 base, leaving 9 bases not matched to a gene. Germline loops: CDR1 MDHEN, CDR2 SYDVKM. This CDR3 contains 16 residues. The CDR3 DNA reads TGTGCCAGCAACAACTGGGACAGGGCTGGCACAGATACGCAGTATTTT. It yields the protein CASNNWDRAGTDTQYF.

The CDR3 here is CASVGGWGETQYF. CDR3 coding DNA: TGTGCCAGCGTAGGGGGCTGGGGAGAGACCCAGTACTTC. The rearrangement joins TRBV7-9 to TRBJ2-5, with 7 nucleotides matching TRBD1. This CDR3 has 13 amino acids. The V segment lost 8 bases and the J segment 4 bases; nucleotides outside the gene matches: 7. CDR1 is SEHNR and CDR2 is FQNEAQ in the germline V gene (reference sequence).

The V gene is TRBV24-1, the J gene TRBJ2-1; TRBD1 matches 8 bases. The V segment lost 4 bases and the J segment 0 bases; nucleotides outside the gene matches: 7. The CDR3 covers 17 residues. Germline values: CDR1 KGHDR, CDR2 SFDVKD. DNA of the CDR3: TGTGCCACCAGTGACAGGGACAGGTCCCGCTCCTACAATGAGCAGTTCTTC. This sequence encodes CATSDRDRSRSYNEQFF.

This clonotype occurred a few times. The V gene is TRBV6-2 or TRBV6-3, the J gene TRBJ1-2, with a possible D match to TRBD1 (6 bases). Per the germline V gene, CDR1 is MNHEY and CDR2 is SVGEGT. Trimming removed 8 bases from V and 2 bases from J, with 18 bases in between. CDR3 length: 15 amino acids. CDR3 DNA sequence: TGTGCCAGCCATCACGGGGGCCCTTGGAACTATGGCTACACCTTC. Protein: CASHHGGPWNYGYTF.

This clonotype was seen ten or more times. This sequence joins TRBV7-8 and TRBJ1-1; D possibly corresponds to TRBD1 (6 bases). CDR1 and CDR2 (germline): SGHVS, FQNEAQ. The ends were cut back, 8 bases at V and 10 bases at J, with 17 bases in the middle. The length of the CDR3 is 12 residues. CDR3 sequence reads: CASGPVGAGAFF. In DNA, the CDR3 is TGTGCCAGCGGCCCCGTGGGGGCCGGAGCTTTCTTT.

This clonotype was seen a few times. V usage is TRBV6-8 and J usage is TRBJ2-2, with D maybe TRBD1 (6 bases). Trimming removed 4 bases at V and 4 bases at J, with 19 bases between. Germline values: CDR1 MNHGY, CDR2 SAAAGT. CDR3 length: 17 amino acids. The CDR3 is CASSLTRDIVSTGELFF. The CDR3 bases are TGTGCCAGCAGTTTAACCCGGGACATCGTTAGCACCGGGGAGCTGTTTTTT.